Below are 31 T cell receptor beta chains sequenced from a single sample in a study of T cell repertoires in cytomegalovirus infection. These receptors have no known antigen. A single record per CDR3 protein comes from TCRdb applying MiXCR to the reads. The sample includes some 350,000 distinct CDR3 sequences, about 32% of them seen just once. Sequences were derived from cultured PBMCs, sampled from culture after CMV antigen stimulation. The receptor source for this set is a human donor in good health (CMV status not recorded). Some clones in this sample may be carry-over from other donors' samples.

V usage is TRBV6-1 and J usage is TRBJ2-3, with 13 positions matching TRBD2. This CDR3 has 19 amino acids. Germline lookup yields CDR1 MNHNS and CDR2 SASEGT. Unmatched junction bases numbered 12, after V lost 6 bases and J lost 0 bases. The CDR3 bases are TGTGCCAGCAGGGGGACTAGCGGGGAACGGACATTCAGCACAGATACGCAGTATTTT. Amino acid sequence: CASRGTSGERTFSTDTQYF.

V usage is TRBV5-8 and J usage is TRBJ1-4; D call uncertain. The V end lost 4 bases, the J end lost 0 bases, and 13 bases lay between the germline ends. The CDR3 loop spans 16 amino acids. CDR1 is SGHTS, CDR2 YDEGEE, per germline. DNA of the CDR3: TGTGCCAGCAGCCCGGCTTTCGGTGCAACTAATGAAAAACTGTTTTTT. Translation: CASSPAFGATNEKLFF. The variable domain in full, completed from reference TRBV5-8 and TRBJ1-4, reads EAGVTQSPTHLIKTRGQQATLRCSPISGHTSVYWYQQALGLGLQFLLWYDEGEERNRGNFPPRFSGRQFPNYSSELNVNALELEDSALYLCASSPAFGATNEKLFFGSGTQLSVL.

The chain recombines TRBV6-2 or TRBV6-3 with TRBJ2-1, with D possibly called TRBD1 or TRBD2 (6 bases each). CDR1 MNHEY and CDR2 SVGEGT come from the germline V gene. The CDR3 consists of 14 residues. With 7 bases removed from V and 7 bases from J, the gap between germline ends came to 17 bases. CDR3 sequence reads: CASTRSGAGNEQFF. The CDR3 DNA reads TGTGCCAGCACCCGGTCAGGGGCGGGAAATGAGCAGTTCTTC.

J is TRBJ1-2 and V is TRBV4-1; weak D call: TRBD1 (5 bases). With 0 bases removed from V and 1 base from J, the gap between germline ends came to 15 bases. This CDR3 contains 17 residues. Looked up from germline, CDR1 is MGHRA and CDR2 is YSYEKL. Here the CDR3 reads CASSQEAGAGLNYGYTF. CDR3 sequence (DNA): TGCGCCAGCAGCCAAGAAGCCGGGGCAGGGCTTAACTATGGCTACACCTTC.

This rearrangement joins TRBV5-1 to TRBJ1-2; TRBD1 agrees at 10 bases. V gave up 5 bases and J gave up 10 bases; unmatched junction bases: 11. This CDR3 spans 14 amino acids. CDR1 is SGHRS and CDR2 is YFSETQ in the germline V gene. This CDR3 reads CASRWTGTGDFYTF. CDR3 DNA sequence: TGCGCCAGCAGGTGGACCGGGACAGGGGATTTCTACACCTTC.

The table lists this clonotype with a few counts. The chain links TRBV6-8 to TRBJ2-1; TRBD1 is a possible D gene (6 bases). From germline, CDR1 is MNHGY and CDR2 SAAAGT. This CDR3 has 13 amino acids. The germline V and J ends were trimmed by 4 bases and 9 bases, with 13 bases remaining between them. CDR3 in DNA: TGTGCCAGCAGTTCACAGGGACGAGGTGAGCAGTTCTTC. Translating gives CASSSQGRGEQFF.

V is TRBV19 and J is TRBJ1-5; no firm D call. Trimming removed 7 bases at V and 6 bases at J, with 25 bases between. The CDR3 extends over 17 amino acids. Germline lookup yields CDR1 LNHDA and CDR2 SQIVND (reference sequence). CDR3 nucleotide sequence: TGTGCCAGTATCATTCAGTCCGCCTACTTATCGATTCAGCCCCAGCATTTT. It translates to CASIIQSAYLSIQPQHF.

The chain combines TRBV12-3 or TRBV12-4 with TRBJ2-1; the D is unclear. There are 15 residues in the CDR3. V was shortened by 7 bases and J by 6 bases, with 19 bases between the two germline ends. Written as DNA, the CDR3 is TGTGCCAGCACCACCGGGTCGACCCTTTCCAATGAGCAGTTCTTC. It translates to CASTTGSTLSNEQFF.

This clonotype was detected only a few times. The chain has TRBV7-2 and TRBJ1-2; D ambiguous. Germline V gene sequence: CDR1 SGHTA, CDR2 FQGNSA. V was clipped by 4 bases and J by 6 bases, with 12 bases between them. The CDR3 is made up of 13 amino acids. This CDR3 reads CASSSVGPHGYTF. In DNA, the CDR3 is TGTGCCAGCAGCTCGGTCGGCCCTCATGGCTACACCTTC.

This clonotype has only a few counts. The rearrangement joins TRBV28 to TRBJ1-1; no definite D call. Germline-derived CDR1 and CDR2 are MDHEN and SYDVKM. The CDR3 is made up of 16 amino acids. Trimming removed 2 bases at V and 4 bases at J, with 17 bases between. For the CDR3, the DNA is TGTGCCAGCAGTTTACTCATGGCGGGCACGGGCACTGAAGCTTTCTTT. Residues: CASSLLMAGTGTEAFF.

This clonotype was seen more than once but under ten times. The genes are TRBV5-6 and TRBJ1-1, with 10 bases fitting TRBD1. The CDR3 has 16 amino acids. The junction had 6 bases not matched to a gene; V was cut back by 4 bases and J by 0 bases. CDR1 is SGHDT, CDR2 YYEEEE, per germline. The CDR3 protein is CASSEDRGRLNTEAFF. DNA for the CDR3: TGTGCCAGCAGCGAAGACAGGGGGCGGTTGAACACTGAAGCTTTCTTT.

CDR3 DNA: TGTGCCAGCAGCTTAGACAGCTCGAACGCTTTCTTT. This codes for CASSLDSSNAFF. The rearrangement joins TRBV7-2 to TRBJ1-1; D is unclear. Deletions cut 1 base from V and 11 bases from J, with 11 bases between. CDR1 and CDR2 (germline): SGHTA, FQGNSA. CDR3 length equals 12 residues.

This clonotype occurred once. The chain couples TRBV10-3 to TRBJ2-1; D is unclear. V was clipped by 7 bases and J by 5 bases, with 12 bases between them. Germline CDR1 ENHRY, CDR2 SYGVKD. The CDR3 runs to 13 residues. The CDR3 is CAITGEFDNEQFF. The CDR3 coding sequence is TGTGCCATCACCGGTGAGTTCGACAATGAGCAGTTCTTC.

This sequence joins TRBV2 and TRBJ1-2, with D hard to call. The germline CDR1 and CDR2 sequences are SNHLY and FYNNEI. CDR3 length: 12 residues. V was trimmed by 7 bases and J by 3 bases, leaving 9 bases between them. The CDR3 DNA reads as TGTGCCAGCAAGGTCCGCTACTATGGCTACACCTTC. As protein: CASKVRYYGYTF.

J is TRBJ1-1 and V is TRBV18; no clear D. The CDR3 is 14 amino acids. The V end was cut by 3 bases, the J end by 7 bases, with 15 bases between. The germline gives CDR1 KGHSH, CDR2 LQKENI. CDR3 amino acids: CASSPGKGIGEAFF. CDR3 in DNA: TGTGCCAGCTCACCTGGTAAGGGTATCGGTGAAGCTTTCTTT.

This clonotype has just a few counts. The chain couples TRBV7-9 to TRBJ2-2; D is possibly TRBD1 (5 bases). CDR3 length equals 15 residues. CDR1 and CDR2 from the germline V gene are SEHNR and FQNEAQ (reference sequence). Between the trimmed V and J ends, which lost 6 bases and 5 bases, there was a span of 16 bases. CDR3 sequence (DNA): TGTGCCAGCAGGAAGACTGGGGCGTATACCGGGGAGCTGTTTTTT. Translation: CASRKTGAYTGELFF. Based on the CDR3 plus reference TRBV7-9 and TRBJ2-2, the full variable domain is DTGVSQNPRHKITKRGQNVTFRCDPISEHNRLYWYRQTLGQGPEFLTYFQNEAQLEKSRLLSDRFSAERPKGSFSTLEIQRTEQGDSAMYLCASRKTGAYTGELFFGEGSRLTVL.

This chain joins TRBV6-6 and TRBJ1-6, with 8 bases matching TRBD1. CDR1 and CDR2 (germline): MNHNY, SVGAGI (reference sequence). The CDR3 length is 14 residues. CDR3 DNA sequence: TGTGCAATCGCCGTGGGACAGGCTAATTCACCCCTCCACTTT. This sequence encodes CAIAVGQANSPLHF.

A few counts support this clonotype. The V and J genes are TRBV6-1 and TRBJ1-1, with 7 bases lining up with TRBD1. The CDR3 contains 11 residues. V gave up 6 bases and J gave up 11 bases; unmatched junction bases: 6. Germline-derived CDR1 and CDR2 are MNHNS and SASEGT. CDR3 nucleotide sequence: TGTGCCAGCAGCCGCGACAGGGACGCTTTCTTT. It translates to CASSRDRDAFF.

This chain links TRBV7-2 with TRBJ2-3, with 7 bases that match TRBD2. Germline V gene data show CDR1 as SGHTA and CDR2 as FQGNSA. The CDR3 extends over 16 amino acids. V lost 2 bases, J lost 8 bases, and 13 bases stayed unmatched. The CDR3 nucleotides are TGTGCCAGCAGCTTAATGCCTAGCGGTGGGGTGGGTACGCAGTATTTT. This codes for CASSLMPSGGVGTQYF.

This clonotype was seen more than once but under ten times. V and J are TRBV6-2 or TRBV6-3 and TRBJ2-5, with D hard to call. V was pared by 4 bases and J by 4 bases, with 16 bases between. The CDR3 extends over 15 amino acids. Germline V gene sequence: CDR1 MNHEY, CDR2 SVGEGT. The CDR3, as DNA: TGTGCCAGCAGTTCCCTCTCGGGTAGCAGAGAGACCCAGTACTTC. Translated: CASSSLSGSRETQYF.

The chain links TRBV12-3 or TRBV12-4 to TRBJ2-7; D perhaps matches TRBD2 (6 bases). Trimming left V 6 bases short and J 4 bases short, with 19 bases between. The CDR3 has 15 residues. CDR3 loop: CASSEGPGSQYEQYF. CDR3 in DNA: TGTGCCAGCAGCGAAGGGCCCGGGAGTCAATACGAGCAGTACTTC.

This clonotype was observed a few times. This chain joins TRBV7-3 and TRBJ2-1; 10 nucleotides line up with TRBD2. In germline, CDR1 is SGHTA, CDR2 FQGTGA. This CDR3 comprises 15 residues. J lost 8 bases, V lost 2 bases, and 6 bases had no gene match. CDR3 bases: TGTGCCAGCAGCTTAGGTCCAGCGGGAGGGGATGAGCAGTTCTTC. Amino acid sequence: CASSLGPAGGDEQFF.

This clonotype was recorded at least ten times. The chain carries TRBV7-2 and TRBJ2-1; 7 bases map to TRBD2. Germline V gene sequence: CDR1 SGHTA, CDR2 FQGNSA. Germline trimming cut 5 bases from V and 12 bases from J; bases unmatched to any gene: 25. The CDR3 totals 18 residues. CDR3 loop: CASSPPHFAGVGQGGQFF. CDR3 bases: TGTGCCAGCAGCCCCCCTCATTTCGCGGGAGTAGGCCAAGGTGGGCAGTTCTTC.

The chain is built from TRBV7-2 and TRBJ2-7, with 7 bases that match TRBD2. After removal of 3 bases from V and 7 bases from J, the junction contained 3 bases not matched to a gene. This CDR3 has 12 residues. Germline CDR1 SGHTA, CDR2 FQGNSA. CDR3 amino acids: CASSLGSGEQYV. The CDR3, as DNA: TGTGCCAGCAGCTTGGGTAGCGGGGAGCAGTACGTC.

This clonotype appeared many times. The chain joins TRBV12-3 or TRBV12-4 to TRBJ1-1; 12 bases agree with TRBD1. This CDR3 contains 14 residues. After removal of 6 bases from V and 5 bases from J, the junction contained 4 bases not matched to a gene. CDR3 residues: CASSRDRGRTEAFF. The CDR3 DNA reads TGTGCCAGCAGCAGGGACAGGGGGCGGACTGAAGCTTTCTTT.

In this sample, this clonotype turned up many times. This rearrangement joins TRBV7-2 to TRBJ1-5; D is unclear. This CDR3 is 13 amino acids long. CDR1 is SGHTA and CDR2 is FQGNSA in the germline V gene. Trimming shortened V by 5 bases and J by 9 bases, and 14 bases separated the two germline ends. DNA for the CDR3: TGTGCCAGCAGCAAAAGTCGAGCGGGGCCCCAGCATTTT. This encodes CASSKSRAGPQHF.

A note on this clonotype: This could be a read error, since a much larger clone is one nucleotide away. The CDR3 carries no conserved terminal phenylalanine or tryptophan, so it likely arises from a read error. CDR3 protein: CASSPGPGQGEETQYS. The CDR3 DNA sequence: TGTGCCAGCAGCCCAGGTCCGGGACAGGGGGAAGAGACCCAGTACTCC. J is TRBJ2-5 and V is TRBV7-3; 11 bases are a match to TRBD1. The CDR3 runs 16 residues. The V gene end was trimmed by 5 bases and the J gene end by 3 bases; junction bases not matched to a gene: 8. Germline loops: CDR1 SGHTA, CDR2 FQGTGA.

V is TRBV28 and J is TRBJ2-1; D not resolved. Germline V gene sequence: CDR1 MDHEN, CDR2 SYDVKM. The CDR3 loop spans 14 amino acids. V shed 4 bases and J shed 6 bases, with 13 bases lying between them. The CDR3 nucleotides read TGTGCCAGCAGTTCCGGTGCCCTAACCAATGAGCAGTTCTTC. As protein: CASSSGALTNEQFF. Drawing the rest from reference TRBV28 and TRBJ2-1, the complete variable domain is DVKVTQSSRYLVKRTGEKVFLECVQDMDHENMFWYRQDPGLGLRLIYFSYDVKMKEKGDIPEGYSVSREKKERFSLILESASTNQTSMYLCASSSGALTNEQFFGPGTRLTVL.

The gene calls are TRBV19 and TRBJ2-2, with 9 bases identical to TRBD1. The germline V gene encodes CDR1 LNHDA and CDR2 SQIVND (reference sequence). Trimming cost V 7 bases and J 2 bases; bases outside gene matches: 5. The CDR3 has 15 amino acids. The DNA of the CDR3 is TGTGCCAGTACCCTGGGACAGGGAAACACCGGGGAGCTGTTTTTT. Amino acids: CASTLGQGNTGELFF.

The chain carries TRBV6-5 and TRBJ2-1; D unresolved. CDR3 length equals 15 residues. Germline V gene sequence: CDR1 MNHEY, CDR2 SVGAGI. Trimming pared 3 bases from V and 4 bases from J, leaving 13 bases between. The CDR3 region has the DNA TGTGCCAGCAGTTATACACACGAACCGTACAATGAGCAGTTCTTC. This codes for CASSYTHEPYNEQFF.

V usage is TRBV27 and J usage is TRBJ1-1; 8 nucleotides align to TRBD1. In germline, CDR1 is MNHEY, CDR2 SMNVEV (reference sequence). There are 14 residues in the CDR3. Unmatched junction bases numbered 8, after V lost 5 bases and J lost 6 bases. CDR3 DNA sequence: TGTGCCAGCAGTGCGGCAGGGGGCGTCGCTGAAGCTTTCTTT. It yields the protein CASSAAGGVAEAFF.